This TCR beta chain emerged from a study of control samples from healthy donors and cancer patients. Trimming took off 0 bases at V and 7 bases at J, with 11 bases between the two ends. Germline CDR1 is SGHDT and CDR2 is YYEEEE. The CDR3 has 13 amino acids. Clones were sequenced by immunoSEQ multiplex PCR, and TCRdb holds only the in-frame ones, with some missing. The sample lists approximately 90,000 clones; over 80% were seen once. The clonotype originates from a man under 40 in good health. V is TRBV5-6 and J is TRBJ2-7, with D unclear. The specimen sequenced was blood. The CDR3 is CASSLVALEEQYF. The CDR3 nucleotides are TGTGCCAGCAGCTTGGTAGCCCTGGAGGAGCAGTACTTC.